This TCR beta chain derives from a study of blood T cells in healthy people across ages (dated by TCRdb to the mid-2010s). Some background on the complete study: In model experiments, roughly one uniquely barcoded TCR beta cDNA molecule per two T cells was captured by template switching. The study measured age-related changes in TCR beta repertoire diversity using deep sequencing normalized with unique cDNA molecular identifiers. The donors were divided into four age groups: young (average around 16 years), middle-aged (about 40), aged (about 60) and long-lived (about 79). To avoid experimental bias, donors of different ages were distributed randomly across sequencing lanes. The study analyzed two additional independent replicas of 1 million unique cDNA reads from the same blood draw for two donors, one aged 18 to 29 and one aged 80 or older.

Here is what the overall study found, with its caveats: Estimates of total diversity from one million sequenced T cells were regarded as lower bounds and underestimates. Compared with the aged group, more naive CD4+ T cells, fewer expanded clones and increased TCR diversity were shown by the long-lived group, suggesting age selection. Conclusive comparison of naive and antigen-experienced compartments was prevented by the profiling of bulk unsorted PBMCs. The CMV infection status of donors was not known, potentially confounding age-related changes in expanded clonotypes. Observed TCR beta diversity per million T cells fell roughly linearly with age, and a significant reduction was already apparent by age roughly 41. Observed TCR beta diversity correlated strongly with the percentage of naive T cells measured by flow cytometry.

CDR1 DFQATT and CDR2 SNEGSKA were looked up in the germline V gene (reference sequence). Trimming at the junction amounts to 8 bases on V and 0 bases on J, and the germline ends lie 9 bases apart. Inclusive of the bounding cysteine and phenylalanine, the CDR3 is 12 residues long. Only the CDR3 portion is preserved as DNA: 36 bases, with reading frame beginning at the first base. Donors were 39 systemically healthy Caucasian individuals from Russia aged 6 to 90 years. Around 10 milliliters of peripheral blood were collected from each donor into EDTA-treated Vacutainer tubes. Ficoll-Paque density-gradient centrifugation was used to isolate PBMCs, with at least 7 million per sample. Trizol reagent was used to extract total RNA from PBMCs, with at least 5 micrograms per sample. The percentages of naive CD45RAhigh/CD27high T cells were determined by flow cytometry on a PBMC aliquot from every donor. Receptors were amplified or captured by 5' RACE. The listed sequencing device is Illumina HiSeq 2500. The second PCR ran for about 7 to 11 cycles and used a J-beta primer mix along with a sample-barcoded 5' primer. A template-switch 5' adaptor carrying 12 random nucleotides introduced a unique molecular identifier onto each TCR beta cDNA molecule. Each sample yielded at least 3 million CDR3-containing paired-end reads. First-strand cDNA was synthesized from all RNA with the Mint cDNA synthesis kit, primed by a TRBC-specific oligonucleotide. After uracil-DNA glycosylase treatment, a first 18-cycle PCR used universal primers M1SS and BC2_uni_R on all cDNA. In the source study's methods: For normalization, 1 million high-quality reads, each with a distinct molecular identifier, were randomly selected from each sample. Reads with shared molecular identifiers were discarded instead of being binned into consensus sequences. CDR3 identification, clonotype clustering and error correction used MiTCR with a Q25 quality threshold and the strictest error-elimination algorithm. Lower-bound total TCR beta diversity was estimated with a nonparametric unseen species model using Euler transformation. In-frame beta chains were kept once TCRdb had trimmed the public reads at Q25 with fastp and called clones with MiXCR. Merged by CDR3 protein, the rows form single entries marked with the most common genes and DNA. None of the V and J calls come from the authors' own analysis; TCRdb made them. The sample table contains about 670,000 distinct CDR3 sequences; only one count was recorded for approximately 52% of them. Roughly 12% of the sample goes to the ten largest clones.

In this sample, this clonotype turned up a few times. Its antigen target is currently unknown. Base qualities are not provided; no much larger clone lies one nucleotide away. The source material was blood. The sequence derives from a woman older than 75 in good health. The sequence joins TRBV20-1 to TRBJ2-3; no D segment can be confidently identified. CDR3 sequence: CSRLSSTDTQYF. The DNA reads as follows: TGCAGTAGACTTAGTAGCACAGATACGCAGTATTTT.